This T cell receptor (beta chain) emerged from a study of T cell changes during pregnancy in multiple sclerosis. CDR1 is SGHTA and CDR2 is FQGNSA in the germline V gene. Trimming removed 4 bases from V and 0 bases from J, with 18 bases in between. The CDR3 covers 17 residues. This clone was counted once. TCRdb's table, derived via immunoSEQ multiplex PCR, lists solely in-frame clones and lacks some. The repertoire consists of about 86,000 clones, with around 93% occurring once and the leading ten covering roughly 1.9%. Material: peripheral blood, obtained in the first trimester of pregnancy. This clonotype was obtained from a female donor in good health, enrolled as a control in a pregnancy study. V gene TRBV7-2 combines with J gene TRBJ1-1, with a tentative D call TRBD1 (6 bases). The CDR3 region is CASSSVDWYRVNTEAFF. In DNA, the CDR3 is TGTGCCAGCAGCTCCGTCGACTGGTACAGGGTGAACACTGAAGCTTTCTTT.